The present T cell receptor (beta chain) was sequenced within a study of graft-versus-host responses after intestinal transplantation. For this clone: The antigen remains undetermined. Other DNA sequences in this sample translate to the same CDR3.

Clones were sequenced by immunoSEQ multiplex PCR, and TCRdb holds only the in-frame ones, with some missing. The sample lists 90,000 or so clones; roughly 85% were seen once. This CDR3 comprises 16 residues. Germline CDR1 is SEHNR and CDR2 is FQNEAQ (reference sequence). The V gene end was trimmed by 0 bases and the J gene end by 2 bases; junction bases not matched to a gene: 3. The V call is TRBV7-9, the J call TRBJ2-1; 8 bases are shared with TRBD2. The sequence was obtained from a human donor who received an intestinal transplant. Sequencing used unstimulated CD4+ T cells sorted from spleen or lymph node cells, obtained before intestinal transplant. In nucleotides, the CDR3 is TGTGCCAGCAGCTTAGCCTTAGCGGGGACCTACAATGAGCAGTTCTTC. Its protein is CASSLALAGTYNEQFF.